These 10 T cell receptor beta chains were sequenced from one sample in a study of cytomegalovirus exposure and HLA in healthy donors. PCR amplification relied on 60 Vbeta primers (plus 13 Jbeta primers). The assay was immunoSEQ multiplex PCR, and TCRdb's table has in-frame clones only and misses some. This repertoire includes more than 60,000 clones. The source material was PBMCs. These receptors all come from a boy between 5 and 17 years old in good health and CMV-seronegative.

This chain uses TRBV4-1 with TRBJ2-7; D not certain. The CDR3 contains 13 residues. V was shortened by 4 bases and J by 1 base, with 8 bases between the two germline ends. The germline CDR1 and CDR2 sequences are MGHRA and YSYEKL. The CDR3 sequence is CASSPATSYEQYF. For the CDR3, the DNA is TGCGCCAGCAGCCCGGCGACTTCCTACGAGCAGTACTTC.

The CDR3 loop reads CSVVTGEGDGYTF. The CDR3 nucleotides read TGCAGCGTTGTTACAGGGGAAGGGGATGGCTACACCTTC. The rearrangement links TRBV29-1 to TRBJ1-2; TRBD1 matches at 7 bases. The V segment lost 4 bases and the J segment 6 bases; nucleotides outside the gene matches: 8. The CDR3 is 13 residues long. CDR1 and CDR2 (germline): SQVTM, ANQGSEA.

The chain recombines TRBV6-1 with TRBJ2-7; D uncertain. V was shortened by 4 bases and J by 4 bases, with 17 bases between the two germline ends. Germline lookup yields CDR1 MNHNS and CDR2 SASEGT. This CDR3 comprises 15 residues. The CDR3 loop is CASSVKLESAYEQYF. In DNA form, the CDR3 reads TGTGCCAGCAGTGTTAAACTCGAGTCCGCATACGAGCAGTACTTC.

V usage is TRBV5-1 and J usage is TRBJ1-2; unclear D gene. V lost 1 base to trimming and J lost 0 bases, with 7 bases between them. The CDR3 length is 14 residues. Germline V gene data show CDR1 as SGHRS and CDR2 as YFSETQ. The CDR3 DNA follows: TGCGCCAGCAGCTTGTCCACAGCTAACTATGGCTACACCTTC. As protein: CASSLSTANYGYTF.

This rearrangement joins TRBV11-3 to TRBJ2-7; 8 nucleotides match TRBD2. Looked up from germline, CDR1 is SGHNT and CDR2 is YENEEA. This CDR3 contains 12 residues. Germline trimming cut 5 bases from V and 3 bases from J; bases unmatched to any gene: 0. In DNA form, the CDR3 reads TGTGCCAGCAGCGCGGGAGGCTACGAGCAGTACTTC. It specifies CASSAGGYEQYF.

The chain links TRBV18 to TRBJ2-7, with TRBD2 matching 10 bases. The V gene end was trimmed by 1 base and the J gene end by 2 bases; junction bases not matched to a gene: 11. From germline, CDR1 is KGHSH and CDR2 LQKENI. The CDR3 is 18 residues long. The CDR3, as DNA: TGTGCCAGCTCACCACACGGACTAGCGGCTGGAACCGCCTACGAGCAGTACTTC. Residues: CASSPHGLAAGTAYEQYF.

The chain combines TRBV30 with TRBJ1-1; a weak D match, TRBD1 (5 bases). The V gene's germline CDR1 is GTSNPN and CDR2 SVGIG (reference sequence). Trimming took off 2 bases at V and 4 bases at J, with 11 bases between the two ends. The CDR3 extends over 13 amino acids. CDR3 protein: CAWSLRAGTEAFF. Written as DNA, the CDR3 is TGTGCCTGGAGTCTCAGGGCTGGCACTGAAGCTTTCTTT.

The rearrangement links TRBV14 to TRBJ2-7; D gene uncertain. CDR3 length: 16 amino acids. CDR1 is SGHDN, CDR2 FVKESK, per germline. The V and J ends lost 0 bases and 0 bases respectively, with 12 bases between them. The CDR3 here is CASSQDWAAASYEQYF. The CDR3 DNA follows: TGTGCCAGCAGCCAAGATTGGGCAGCCGCCTCCTACGAGCAGTACTTC.

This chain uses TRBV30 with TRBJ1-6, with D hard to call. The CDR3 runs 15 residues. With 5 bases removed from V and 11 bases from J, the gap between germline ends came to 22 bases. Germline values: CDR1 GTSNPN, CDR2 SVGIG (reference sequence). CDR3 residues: CAWHGGRHPGTPLHF. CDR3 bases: TGTGCCTGGCACGGAGGAAGGCATCCCGGGACACCCCTCCACTTT.

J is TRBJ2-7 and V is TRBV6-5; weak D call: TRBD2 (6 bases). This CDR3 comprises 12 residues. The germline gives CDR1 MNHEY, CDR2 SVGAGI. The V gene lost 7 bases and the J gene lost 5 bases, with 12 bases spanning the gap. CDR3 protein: CASTGSNNEQYF. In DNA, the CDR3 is TGTGCCAGCACCGGGAGTAATAACGAGCAGTACTTC.